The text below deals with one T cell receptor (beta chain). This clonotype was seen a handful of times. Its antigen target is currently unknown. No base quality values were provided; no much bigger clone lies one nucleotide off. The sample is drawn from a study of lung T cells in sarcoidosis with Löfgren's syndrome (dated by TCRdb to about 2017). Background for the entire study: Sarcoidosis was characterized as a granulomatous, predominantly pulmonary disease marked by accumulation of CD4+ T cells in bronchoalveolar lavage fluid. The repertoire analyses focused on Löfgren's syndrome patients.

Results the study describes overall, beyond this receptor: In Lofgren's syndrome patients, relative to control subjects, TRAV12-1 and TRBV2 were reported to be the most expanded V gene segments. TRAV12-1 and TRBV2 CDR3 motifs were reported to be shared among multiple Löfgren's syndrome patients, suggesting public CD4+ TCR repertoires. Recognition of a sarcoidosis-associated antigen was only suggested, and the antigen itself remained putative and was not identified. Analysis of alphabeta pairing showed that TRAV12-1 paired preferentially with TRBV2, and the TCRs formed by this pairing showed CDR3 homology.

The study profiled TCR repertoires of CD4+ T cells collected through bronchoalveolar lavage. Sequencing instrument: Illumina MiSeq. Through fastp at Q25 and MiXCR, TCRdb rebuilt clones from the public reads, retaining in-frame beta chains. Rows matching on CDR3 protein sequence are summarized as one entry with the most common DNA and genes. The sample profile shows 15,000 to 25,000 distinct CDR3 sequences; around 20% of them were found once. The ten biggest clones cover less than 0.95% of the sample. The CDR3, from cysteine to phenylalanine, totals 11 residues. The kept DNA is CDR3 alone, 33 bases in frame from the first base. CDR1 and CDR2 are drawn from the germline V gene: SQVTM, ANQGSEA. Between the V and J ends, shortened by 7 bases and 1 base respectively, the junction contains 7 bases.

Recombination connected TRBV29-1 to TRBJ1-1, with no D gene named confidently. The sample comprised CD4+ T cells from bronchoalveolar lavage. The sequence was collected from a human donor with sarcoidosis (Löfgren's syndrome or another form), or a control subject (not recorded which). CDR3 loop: CSAIENTEAFF. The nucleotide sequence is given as TGCAGCGCTATAGAGAACACTGAAGCTTTCTTT.